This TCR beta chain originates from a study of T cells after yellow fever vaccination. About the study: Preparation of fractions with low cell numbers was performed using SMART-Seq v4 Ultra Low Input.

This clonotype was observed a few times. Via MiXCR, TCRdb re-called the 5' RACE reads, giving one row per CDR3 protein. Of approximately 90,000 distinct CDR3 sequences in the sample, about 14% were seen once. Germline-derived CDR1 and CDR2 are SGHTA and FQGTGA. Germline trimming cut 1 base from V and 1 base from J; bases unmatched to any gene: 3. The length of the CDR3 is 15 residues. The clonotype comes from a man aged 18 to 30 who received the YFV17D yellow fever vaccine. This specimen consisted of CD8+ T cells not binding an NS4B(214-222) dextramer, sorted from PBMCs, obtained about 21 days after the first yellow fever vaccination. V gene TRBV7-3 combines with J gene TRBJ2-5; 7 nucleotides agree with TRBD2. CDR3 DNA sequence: TGTGCCAGCAGCTTAATGGGCGGGAGCCAAGAGACCCAGTACTTC. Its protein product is CASSLMGGSQETQYF. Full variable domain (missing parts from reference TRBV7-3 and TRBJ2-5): GAGVSQTPSNKVTEKGKYVELRCDPISGHTALYWYRQSLGQGPEFLIYFQGTGAADDSGLPNDRFFAVRPEGSVSTLKIQRTERGDSAVYLCASSLMGGSQETQYFGPGTRLLVL.